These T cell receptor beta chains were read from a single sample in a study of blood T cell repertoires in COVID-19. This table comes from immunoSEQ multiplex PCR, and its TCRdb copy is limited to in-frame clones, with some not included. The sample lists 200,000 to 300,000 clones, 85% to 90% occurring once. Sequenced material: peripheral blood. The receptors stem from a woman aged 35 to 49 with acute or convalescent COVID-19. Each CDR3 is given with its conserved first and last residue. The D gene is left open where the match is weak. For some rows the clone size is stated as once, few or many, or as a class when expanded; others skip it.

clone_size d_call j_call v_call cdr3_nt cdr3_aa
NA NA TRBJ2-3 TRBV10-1 TGCGCCAGCAGTGAGGGACAAAATACGCAGTATTTT CASSEGQNTQYF
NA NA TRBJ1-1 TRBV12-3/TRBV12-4 TGTGCCAGCACCGGACATCCGAACACTGAAGCTTTCTTT CASTGHPNTEAFF
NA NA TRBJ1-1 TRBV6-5 TGTGCCAGCAAACCAACCCCCGGGAACACTGAAGCTTTCTTT CASKPTPGNTEAFF
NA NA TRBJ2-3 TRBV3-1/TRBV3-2 TGTGCCAGCAGCGGCCGACTAGACTCAGATACGCAGTATTTT CASSGRLDSDTQYF
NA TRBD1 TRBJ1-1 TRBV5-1 TGCGCCAGCAGCCCCCCGACAGGGGCAGTCACTGAAGCTTTCTTT CASSPPTGAVTEAFF
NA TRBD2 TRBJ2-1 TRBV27 TGTGCCAGCAGTGATGGGACTAGCGGGGGGAATGAGCAGTTCTTC CASSDGTSGGNEQFF
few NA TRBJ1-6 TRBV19 TGTGCCAGTAGTATAGCGCAGGGTAACTCACCCCTCCACTTT CASSIAQGNSPLHF
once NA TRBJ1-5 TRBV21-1 TGTGCCAGCAGCAACGCCAGTTGGAATCAGCCCCAGCATTTT CASSNASWNQPQHF
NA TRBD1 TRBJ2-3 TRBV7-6 TGTGCCAGCAGCTTATTAGGGACAGCCTCTATCGGAGATACGCAGTATTTT CASSLLGTASIGDTQYF
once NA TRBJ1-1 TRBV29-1 TGCAGCGTTAAAAACAGGAACACTGAAGCTTTCTTT CSVKNRNTEAFF
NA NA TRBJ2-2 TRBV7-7 TGTGCCAGCAGCCCTCATCCGGGACAACACACCGGGGAGCTGTTTTTT CASSPHPGQHTGELFF
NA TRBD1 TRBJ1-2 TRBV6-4 TGTGCCAGCAGTGAAAGTGGGACAGGGAACTATGGCTACACCTTC CASSESGTGNYGYTF
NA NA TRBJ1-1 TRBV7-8 TGTGCCAGCAGCCCGACAGGCGCGAACACTGAAGCTTTCTTT CASSPTGANTEAFF
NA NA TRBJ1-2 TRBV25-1 TGTGCCAGCAGCCGGGCAGGGTTGAACTATGGCTACACCTTC CASSRAGLNYGYTF
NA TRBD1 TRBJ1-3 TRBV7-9 TGTGCCAGCAGCCCTGCAGTCGGGGACAGCGTAAACACCATATATTTT CASSPAVGDSVNTIYF
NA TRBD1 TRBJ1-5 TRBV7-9 TGTGCCAGCAGCCTGGGCTCGGGACAGGGGAATCAGCCCCAGCATTTT CASSLGSGQGNQPQHF
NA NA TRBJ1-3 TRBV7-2 TGTGCCAGCAGCTGGCAGGGTCGGAGCTCTGGAAACACCATATATTTT CASSWQGRSSGNTIYF
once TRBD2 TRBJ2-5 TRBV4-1 TGCGCCAGCAGCCAAATCAGCGGGGGGCCCCAAGAGACCCAGTACTTC CASSQISGGPQETQYF
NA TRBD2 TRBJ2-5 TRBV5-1 TGCGCCAGCAGCTTACAGCGGGGGGGCCGGGAGACCCAGTACTTC CASSLQRGGRETQYF
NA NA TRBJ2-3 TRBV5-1 TGCGCCAGCAGCTTGGATGGTCGGGGAACCACAGATACGCAGTATTTT CASSLDGRGTTDTQYF
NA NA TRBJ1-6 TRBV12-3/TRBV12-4 TGTGCCAGCAGTTCACAACAGGGTAAACCCCTCCACTTT CASSSQQGKPLHF
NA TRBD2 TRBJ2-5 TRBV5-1 TGCGCCAGCAGCTTGGCGGTGCTAGCGGGGGAAGGAGAGACCCAGTACTTC CASSLAVLAGEGETQYF
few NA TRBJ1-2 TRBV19 TGTGCCAGTAGCTTAGGGGTGATCAACTATGGCTACACCTTC CASSLGVINYGYTF
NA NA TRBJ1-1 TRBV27 TGTGCCAGCGCCGGGGTGAACACTGAAGCTTTCTTT CASAGVNTEAFF
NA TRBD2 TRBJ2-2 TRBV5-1 TGCGCCAGCAGCTTTTTCTCTAGCGGGGGCCGTTTACTCAACACCGGGGAGCTGTTTTTT CASSFFSSGGRLLNTGELFF
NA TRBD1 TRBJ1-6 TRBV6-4 TGTGCCAGCAGGAAGTGCGACAGGGCAGACTCCTGGAATTCACCCCTCCACTTT CASRKCDRADSWNSPLHF
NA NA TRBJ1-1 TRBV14 TGTGCCAGCAGCCAAGCCCCCGTATCAGGCACTGAAGCTTTCTTT CASSQAPVSGTEAFF
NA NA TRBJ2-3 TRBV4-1 TGCGCCAGCAGCCAAGAAGGCGGGCCCGCCCCAGCAGATACGCAGTATTTT CASSQEGGPAPADTQYF
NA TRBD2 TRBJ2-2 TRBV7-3 TGTGCCAGCAGCTTAAGGGGACTAGCGGGCACCGGGGAGCTGTTTTTT CASSLRGLAGTGELFF
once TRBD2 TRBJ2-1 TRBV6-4 TGTGCCAGCGGACATTCTAGCGGGGGGGGCTATGAGCAGTTCTTC CASGHSSGGGYEQFF
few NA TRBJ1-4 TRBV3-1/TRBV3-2 TGTGCCAGCAGCCAAGGGGAGTGGGTGGGTGAAAAACTGTTTTTT CASSQGEWVGEKLFF
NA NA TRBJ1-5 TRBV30 TGTGCCTGGGGAAGACAGGGCAATCAGCCCCAGCATTTT CAWGRQGNQPQHF
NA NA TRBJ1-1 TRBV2 TGTGCCAGCAGCGGACAGATGAACACTGAAGCTTTCTTT CASSGQMNTEAFF